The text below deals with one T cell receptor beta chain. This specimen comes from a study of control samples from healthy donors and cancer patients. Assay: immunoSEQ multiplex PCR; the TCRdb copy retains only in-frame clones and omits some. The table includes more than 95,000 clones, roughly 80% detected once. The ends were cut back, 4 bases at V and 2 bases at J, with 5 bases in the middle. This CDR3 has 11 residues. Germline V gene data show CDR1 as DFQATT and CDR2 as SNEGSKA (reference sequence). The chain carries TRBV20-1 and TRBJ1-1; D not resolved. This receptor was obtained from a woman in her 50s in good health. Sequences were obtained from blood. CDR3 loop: CSATFNTEAFF. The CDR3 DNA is TGCAGTGCTACCTTTAACACTGAAGCTTTCTTT.